This T cell receptor (beta chain) originates from a study of T cell responses to AZD1222 COVID-19 vaccine. The CDR3 length is 14 residues. Trimming shortened V by 1 base and J by 1 base, and 10 bases separated the two germline ends. Germline V lookup: CDR1 GTSNPN, CDR2 SVGIG (reference sequence). Measured with immunoSEQ multiplex PCR; TCRdb has only the in-frame clones, and not every one. The table records some 30,000 clones, more than 85% of them present only once. About this clone itself: Its target is unknown.

Whole-study findings and limits: Among vaccine-associated CD4 TCRs, coverage spanned spike, with dominance at 160-218 and 743-854. The number of AZD1222 recipients seropositive at baseline was only 5 to 7. Most donors were white British, females outnumbered males, and clonal diversity was possibly underestimated. Reports say nearly half of spike-specific TCRs go after unmutated variant regions.

V and J are TRBV30 and TRBJ1-2; tentatively, D is TRBD1 (6 bases). The TCR sequence derives from an adult in good health. Source: peripheral blood, taken on day 0 of AZD1222 vaccination. This chain's CDR3 is CAWSARQDNYGYTF. Here the CDR3 DNA reads TGTGCCTGGAGTGCAAGACAGGATAACTATGGCTACACCTTC. Combining the CDR3 with reference TRBV30 and TRBJ1-2 gives the whole variable domain SQTIHQWPATLVQPVGSPLSLECTVEGTSNPNLYWYRQAAGRGLQLLFYSVGIGQISSEVPQNLSASRPQDRQFILSSKKLLLSDSGFYLCAWSARQDNYGYTFGSGTRLTVV.